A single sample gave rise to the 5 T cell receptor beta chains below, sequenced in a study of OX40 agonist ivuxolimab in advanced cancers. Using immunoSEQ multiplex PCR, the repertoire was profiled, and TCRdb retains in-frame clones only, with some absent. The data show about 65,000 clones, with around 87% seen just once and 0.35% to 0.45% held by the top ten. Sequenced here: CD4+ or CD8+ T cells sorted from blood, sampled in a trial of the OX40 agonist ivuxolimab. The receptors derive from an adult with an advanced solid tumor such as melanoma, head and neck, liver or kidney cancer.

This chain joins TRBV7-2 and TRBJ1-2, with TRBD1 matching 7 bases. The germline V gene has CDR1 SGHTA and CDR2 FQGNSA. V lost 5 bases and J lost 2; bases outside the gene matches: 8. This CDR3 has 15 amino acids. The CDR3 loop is CASSTSGGQNYGYTF. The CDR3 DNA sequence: TGTGCCAGCAGCACCTCAGGGGGTCAAAACTATGGCTACACCTTC. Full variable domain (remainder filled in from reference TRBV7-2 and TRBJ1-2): GAGVSQSPSNKVTEKGKDVELRCDPISGHTALYWYRQSLGQGLEFLIYFQGNSAPDKSGLPSDRFSAERTGGSVSTLTIQRTQQEDSAVYLCASSTSGGQNYGYTFGSGTRLTVV.

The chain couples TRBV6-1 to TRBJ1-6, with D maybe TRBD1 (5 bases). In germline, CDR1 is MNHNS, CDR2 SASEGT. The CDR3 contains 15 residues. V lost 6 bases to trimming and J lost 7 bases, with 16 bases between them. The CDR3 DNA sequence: TGTGCCAGCAGCATGGGACGGACTCCCAATTCACCCCTCCACTTT. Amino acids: CASSMGRTPNSPLHF.

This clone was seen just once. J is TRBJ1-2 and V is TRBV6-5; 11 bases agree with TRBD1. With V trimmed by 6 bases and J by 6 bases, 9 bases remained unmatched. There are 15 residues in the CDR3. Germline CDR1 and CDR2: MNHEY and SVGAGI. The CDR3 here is CASRSGQGATDGYTF. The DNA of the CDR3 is TGTGCCAGCAGGTCAGGACAGGGGGCAACGGATGGCTACACCTTC.

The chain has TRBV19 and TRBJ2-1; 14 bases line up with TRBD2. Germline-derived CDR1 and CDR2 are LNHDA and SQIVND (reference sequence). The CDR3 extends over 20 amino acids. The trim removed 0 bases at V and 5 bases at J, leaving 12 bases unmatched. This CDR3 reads CASSIDFWTSGGTFNNEQFF. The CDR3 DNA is TGTGCCAGTAGTATAGATTTTTGGACTAGCGGGGGGACCTTCAACAATGAGCAGTTCTTC. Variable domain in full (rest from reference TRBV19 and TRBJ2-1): DGGITQSPKYLFRKEGQNVTLSCEQNLNHDAMYWYRQDPGQGLRLIYYSQIVNDFQKGDIAEGYSVSREKKESFPLTVTSAQKNPTAFYLCASSIDFWTSGGTFNNEQFFGPGTRLTVL.

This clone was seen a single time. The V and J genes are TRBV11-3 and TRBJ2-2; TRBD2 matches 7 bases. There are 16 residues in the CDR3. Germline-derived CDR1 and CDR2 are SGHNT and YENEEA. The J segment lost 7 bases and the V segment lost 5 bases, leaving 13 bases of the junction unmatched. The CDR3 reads CASSREEQREGGELFF. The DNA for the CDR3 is TGTGCCAGCAGCCGGGAGGAGCAGAGAGAGGGCGGGGAGCTGTTTTTT. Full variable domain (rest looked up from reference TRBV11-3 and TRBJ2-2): EAGVVQSPRYKIIEKKQPVAFWCNPISGHNTLYWYLQNLGQGPELLIRYENEEAVDDSQLPKDRFSAERLKGVDSTLKIQPAELGDSAVYLCASSREEQREGGELFFGEGSRLTVL.